Below are 28 T cell receptor beta chains sequenced from a single sample in a study of T cells in Graves' hyperthyroidism and ophthalmopathy. Using RNA transcripts as the source, TCR beta CDR3 regions were amplified. Carried out on the TCR CDR3, a first-round RT-PCR used the HTBI primer set. TCRdb called the multiplex PCR reads again in MiXCR, with one record for every CDR3 protein. The profile shows roughly 380,000 distinct CDR3 sequences, over 11% of them singletons. Sequencing was performed on blood. The receptors here all came from a woman aged 55-70 years with Graves' hyperthyroidism.

The chain couples TRBV6-5 to TRBJ2-2, with TRBD2 matching 11 bases. This CDR3 spans 18 amino acids. The trim removed 2 bases at V and 4 bases at J, leaving 9 bases unmatched. From germline, CDR1 is MNHEY and CDR2 SVGAGI. DNA of the CDR3: TGTGCCAGCAGTTACACCGGGGAACTAGCGGGGGTCACCGGGGAGCTGTTTTTT. This translates into CASSYTGELAGVTGELFF.

This clonotype was seen ten or more times. The V gene is TRBV6-2 or TRBV6-3, the J gene TRBJ2-7; D may be TRBD1 (5 bases). Trimming left V 2 bases short and J 2 bases short, with 7 bases between. There are 13 residues in the CDR3. Germline V gene sequence: CDR1 MNHEY, CDR2 SVGEGT. CDR3 DNA: TGTGCCAGCAGTTACCCAGGGACCTACGAGCAGTACTTC. Its protein is CASSYPGTYEQYF.

This clonotype appeared many times. The chain has TRBV30 and TRBJ2-7, with D tentatively TRBD1 or TRBD2 (5 bases each). Germline V gives CDR1 GTSNPN, CDR2 SVGIG (reference sequence). The length of the CDR3 is 14 residues. V dropped 4 bases and J dropped 0 bases, with 13 bases sitting between them. The CDR3 is CAWNRDHFSYEQYF. In DNA form, the CDR3 reads TGTGCCTGGAACCGGGACCACTTCTCCTACGAGCAGTACTTC.

This clonotype came up many times. The chain is built from TRBV24-1 and TRBJ2-2; 8 nucleotides line up with TRBD1. J lost 5 bases, V lost 5 bases, and 3 bases had no gene match. The CDR3 runs 14 residues. Looked up from germline, CDR1 is KGHDR and CDR2 is SFDVKD. The chain's CDR3 is CATSAGQGTGELFF. The CDR3 DNA reads TGTGCCACCAGTGCAGGACAGGGTACCGGGGAGCTGTTTTTT.

A few counts support this clonotype. The rearrangement joins TRBV19 to TRBJ2-3, with TRBD2 identical over 8 bases. The CDR3 is made up of 15 amino acids. Unmatched junction bases numbered 5, after V lost 5 bases and J lost 1 base. Germline values: CDR1 LNHDA, CDR2 SQIVND (reference sequence). DNA for the CDR3: TGTGCCAGTAGTGTACTAGCGGTAGGCACAGATACGCAGTATTTT. This sequence encodes CASSVLAVGTDTQYF. The variable domain in full, completed from reference TRBV19 and TRBJ2-3, reads DGGITQSPKYLFRKEGQNVTLSCEQNLNHDAMYWYRQDPGQGLRLIYYSQIVNDFQKGDIAEGYSVSREKKESFPLTVTSAQKNPTAFYLCASSVLAVGTDTQYFGPGTRLTVL.

The chain joins TRBV6-1 to TRBJ1-4; no reliable D call. From germline, CDR1 is MNHNS and CDR2 SASEGT. Trimming removed 0 bases at V and 4 bases at J, with 6 bases between. CDR3 length equals 14 residues. CDR3 in amino acids: CASSEAGLNEKLFF. CDR3 nucleotide sequence: TGTGCCAGCAGTGAAGCAGGGCTTAATGAAAAACTGTTTTTT.

There are many counts of this clonotype. V is TRBV6-1 and J is TRBJ1-1, with 8 bases identical to TRBD1. Germline values: CDR1 MNHNS, CDR2 SASEGT. The CDR3 runs 15 residues. Trimming cost V 1 base and J 5 bases; bases outside gene matches: 6. The CDR3 DNA reads as TGTGCCAGCAGTGAAGGGGGCAGGGGGCAAACTGAAGCTTTCTTT. This translates into CASSEGGRGQTEAFF.

V is TRBV20-1 and J is TRBJ2-1, with 9 bases identical to TRBD2. Germline CDR1 reads DFQATT; CDR2 reads SNEGSKA (reference sequence). J was trimmed by 6 bases and V by 2 bases; bases with no gene match: 11. The CDR3 is 16 residues long. The CDR3 here is CSARSRTSARCNEQFF. The DNA of the CDR3 is TGCAGTGCTAGATCCCGGACTAGCGCCCGCTGCAATGAGCAGTTCTTC.

About this clonotype: A much larger clone lies a single base off, so this may be a read error. The V gene is TRBV18, the J gene TRBJ2-7, with TRBD1 matching 9 bases. Trimming took 2 bases from V and 6 from J; bases not matched to a gene: 8. The germline gives CDR1 KGHSH, CDR2 LQKENI. The CDR3 spans 15 residues. The CDR3 DNA reads as TGTGCCAGCTCACCATCGGGACAGGGCTTCGGCGAGCAGTACTTC. It encodes CASSPSGQGFGEQYF.

This clonotype was seen many times. This chain links TRBV7-9 with TRBJ1-3; 7 nucleotides agree with TRBD1. The germline gives CDR1 SEHNR, CDR2 FQNEAQ (reference sequence). The CDR3 spans 15 residues. V dropped 4 bases and J dropped 3; count of bases not matched to a gene: 6. The CDR3 DNA follows: TGTGCCAGCAGCTCTCCCGACAGGGATGGAAACACCATATATTTT. It is translated as CASSSPDRDGNTIYF.

In its sample, this clonotype was seen many times. The V and J genes are TRBV11-2 and TRBJ2-1; 10 bases match TRBD2. The CDR3 loop spans 20 amino acids. The germline V gene encodes CDR1 SGHAT and CDR2 FQNNGV. Unmatched junction bases numbered 18, after V lost 2 bases and J lost 5 bases. In nucleotides, the CDR3 is TGTGCCAGCAGCTTAAGCTGGAGAAATAGGGGACTAGCGCTTGACAATGAGCAGTTCTTC. Translation: CASSLSWRNRGLALDNEQFF.

This clonotype was counted a few times. The chain combines TRBV24-1 with TRBJ2-7, with D uncertain. This CDR3 has 13 residues. Germline-derived CDR1 and CDR2 are KGHDR and SFDVKD. The V gene lost 4 bases and the J gene lost 5 bases, with 11 bases spanning the gap. CDR3: CATSETQSNEQYF. Written as DNA, the CDR3 is TGTGCCACCAGTGAAACACAGAGCAACGAGCAGTACTTC.

The CDR3 region is CASSPIPRGGSPYEQYF. CDR3 DNA: TGTGCCAGCAGCCCCATCCCCCGGGGGGGTTCCCCCTACGAGCAGTACTTC. This rearrangement joins TRBV11-2 to TRBJ2-7; 8 bases line up with TRBD2. Trimming took 5 bases from V and 2 from J; bases not matched to a gene: 14. Germline V gene data show CDR1 as SGHAT and CDR2 as FQNNGV. The CDR3 is 17 residues long.

This clonotype was recorded at least ten times. The chain combines TRBV5-1 with TRBJ1-2, with D tentatively TRBD1 (6 bases). V lost 4 bases and J lost 3, with 13 bases in between. In germline, CDR1 is SGHRS, CDR2 YFSETQ. The CDR3 is 14 amino acids. The DNA for the CDR3 is TGCGCCAGCAGCCGGGAAGGGGGTGACTATGGCTACACCTTC. It specifies CASSREGGDYGYTF.

This clonotype has at least ten counts. The chain couples TRBV11-2 to TRBJ1-4, with D possibly matching TRBD1 (6 bases). V gave up 5 bases and J gave up 4 bases, with 11 bases separating them. In germline, CDR1 is SGHAT, CDR2 FQNNGV. The CDR3 covers 14 residues. CDR3 sequence (DNA): TGTGCCAGCAGCGAGACAGGCAATAATGAAAAACTGTTTTTT. This sequence encodes CASSETGNNEKLFF.

This clonotype has just a few counts. The rearrangement joins TRBV11-3 to TRBJ2-2; TRBD2 aligns across 8 bases. CDR3 size: 17 residues. The V gene end was trimmed by 0 bases and the J gene end by 0 bases; junction bases not matched to a gene: 3. CDR1 is SGHNT and CDR2 is YENEEA in the germline V gene. CDR3 in DNA: TGTGCCAGCAGCTTAGAGTCGGGAGGGTCGAACACCGGGGAGCTGTTTTTT. Residues: CASSLESGGSNTGELFF.

The chain carries TRBV10-1 and TRBJ2-3; D is unclear. Trimming removed 5 bases from V and 4 bases from J, with 7 bases in between. Germline V gene data show CDR1 as WNHNN and CDR2 as SYGVQD (reference sequence). The CDR3 has 12 amino acids. CDR3 coding DNA: TGCGCCAGCAGTACGGGTCCAGATACGCAGTATTTT. Its protein is CASSTGPDTQYF.

V gene TRBV5-1 combines with J gene TRBJ2-1, with 8 bases that match TRBD2. Germline loops: CDR1 SGHRS, CDR2 YFSETQ. Trimming cost V 3 bases and J 8 bases; bases outside gene matches: 7. The CDR3 is 14 residues long. The CDR3 DNA follows: TGCGCCAGCAGCTACCAAGCGGGAGAGGATGAGCAGTTCTTC. Translating gives CASSYQAGEDEQFF.

The chain uses TRBV5-1 and TRBJ1-3; D may be TRBD1 (5 bases). The germline V and J ends were trimmed by 0 bases and 3 bases, with 7 bases remaining between them. The CDR3 runs 14 residues. Germline CDR1 SGHRS, CDR2 YFSETQ. This CDR3 reads CASSLAGIGNTIYF. DNA for the CDR3: TGCGCCAGCAGCTTGGCAGGGATTGGAAACACCATATATTTT.

Many counts were recorded for this clonotype. The rearrangement uses TRBV29-1 and TRBJ2-1; D may be TRBD1 (6 bases). This CDR3 has 14 amino acids. CDR1 SQVTM and CDR2 ANQGSEA come from the germline V gene. The germline V and J ends were trimmed by 3 bases and 8 bases, with 17 bases remaining between them. For the CDR3, the DNA is TGCAGCGTTGACAGGGGCGAGGGCGGTGATGAGCAGTTCTTC. Amino acids: CSVDRGEGGDEQFF.

This rearrangement joins TRBV7-2 to TRBJ1-1, with D tentatively TRBD1 (6 bases). The CDR3 extends over 15 amino acids. Germline assignment: CDR1 SGHTA and CDR2 FQGNSA. The V end lost 1 base, the J end lost 5 bases, and 14 bases lay between the germline ends. CDR3 sequence: CASSLGGGRKTEAFF. The CDR3 DNA reads TGTGCCAGCAGCTTAGGGGGGGGGCGGAAAACTGAAGCTTTCTTT.

This clonotype was seen many times. The V and J genes are TRBV10-3 and TRBJ2-5; a weak D match, TRBD2 (5 bases). CDR1 is ENHRY, CDR2 SYGVKD, per germline. Between the trimmed V and J ends, which lost 8 bases and 7 bases, there was a span of 8 bases. The CDR3 loop spans 10 amino acids. CDR3: CAISRGTQYF. CDR3 bases: TGTGCCATCTCTCGGGGGACCCAGTACTTC.

The genes are TRBV20-1 and TRBJ1-5; 12 nucleotides agree with TRBD1. V lost 3 bases, J lost 4 bases, and 13 bases stayed unmatched. The CDR3 runs 18 residues. The V gene's germline CDR1 is DFQATT and CDR2 SNEGSKA (reference sequence). In DNA form, the CDR3 reads TGCAGTGCTAGCCCCACCCCGGGACAGGGGGCCCCTAATCAGCCCCAGCATTTT. It yields the protein CSASPTPGQGAPNQPQHF.

This clonotype was seen only a few times. Here the CDR3 reads CAISGLANEQYF. In DNA form, the CDR3 reads TGTGCCATCTCGGGACTAGCGAACGAGCAGTACTTC. This chain links TRBV10-3 with TRBJ2-7; 10 positions match TRBD2. CDR1 is ENHRY, CDR2 SYGVKD, per germline. The trim removed 8 bases at V and 5 bases at J, leaving 3 bases unmatched. There are 12 residues in the CDR3.

This clonotype was found many times. The genes are TRBV11-3 and TRBJ2-1, with D possibly being TRBD1 (7 bases). Trimming shortened V by 5 bases and J by 6 bases, and 14 bases separated the two germline ends. The germline V gene has CDR1 SGHNT and CDR2 YENEEA. This CDR3 contains 14 residues. CDR3: CASSVNRGGNEQFF. The DNA for the CDR3 is TGTGCCAGCAGCGTAAACAGGGGAGGCAATGAGCAGTTCTTC.

There are many counts of this clonotype. V is TRBV28 and J is TRBJ1-4; 8 positions match TRBD1. Germline V gene lookup returns CDR1 MDHEN and CDR2 SYDVKM. J was trimmed by 7 bases and V by 5 bases; bases with no gene match: 6. The CDR3 loop spans 14 amino acids. CDR3: CASSLGQGIEKLFF. CDR3 DNA sequence: TGTGCCAGCAGTCTCGGACAGGGCATTGAAAAACTGTTTTTT. Full variable domain (missing parts from reference TRBV28 and TRBJ1-4): DVKVTQSSRYLVKRTGEKVFLECVQDMDHENMFWYRQDPGLGLRLIYFSYDVKMKEKGDIPEGYSVSREKKERFSLILESASTNQTSMYLCASSLGQGIEKLFFGSGTQLSVL.

J is TRBJ2-3 and V is TRBV20-1; tentatively, D is TRBD1 or TRBD2 (5 bases each). The length of the CDR3 is 13 residues. From germline, CDR1 is DFQATT and CDR2 SNEGSKA (reference sequence). V lost 6 bases, J lost 6 bases, and 16 bases lay in between. CDR3 in amino acids: CSAGTASADTQYF. In DNA, the CDR3 is TGCAGTGCCGGGACGGCTAGTGCGGATACGCAGTATTTT.

This clonotype occurred many times. V is TRBV7-8 and J is TRBJ2-5; a possible D gene is TRBD2 (6 bases). The length of the CDR3 is 14 residues. The germline V and J ends were trimmed by 1 base and 2 bases, with 8 bases remaining between them. Looked up from germline, CDR1 is SGHVS and CDR2 is FQNEAQ. The CDR3, as DNA: TGTGCCAGCAGCTTAGGACTAGTACAAGAGACCCAGTACTTC. This codes for CASSLGLVQETQYF.